Below, 23 T cell receptor beta chains from the same sample are listed, as sequenced in a study of beta chain features in type 1 diabetes. Since all of the isolated RNA was reverse transcribed, expressed TCRB transcripts were what got sequenced. Clones were sequenced by immunoSEQ multiplex PCR, and TCRdb holds only the in-frame ones, with some missing. In the table there are roughly 380,000 clones, about 20% of which are singletons. The sequencing sample was made of naive CD4+ T cells from blood. These receptors came from a young woman in good health.

The J gene is TRBJ1-1, the V gene TRBV9; no reliable D call. CDR3 length: 17 amino acids. CDR1 and CDR2 (germline): SGDLS, YYNGEE. The V and J ends lost 4 bases and 4 bases respectively, with 23 bases between them. This chain's CDR3 is CASSPSPATRRRTEAFF. The CDR3 coding sequence is TGTGCCAGCAGCCCGTCCCCCGCGACCCGGCGGCGCACTGAAGCTTTCTTT. Filled out from reference TRBV9 and TRBJ1-1, the complete variable domain reads DSGVTQTPKHLITATGQRVTLRCSPRSGDLSVYWYQQSLDQGLQFLIQYYNGEERAKGNILERFSAQQFPDLHSELNLSSLELGDSALYFCASSPSPATRRRTEAFFGQGTRLTVV.

In this sample, this clone turned up a few times. The chain carries TRBV30 and TRBJ1-3; D is undetermined. CDR1 GTSNPN and CDR2 SVGIG come from the germline V gene (reference sequence). Trimming took off 5 bases at V and 0 bases at J, with 17 bases between the two ends. There are 16 residues in the CDR3. In nucleotides, the CDR3 is TGTGCCTGGGGACGACCCGGGGTTTACTCTGGAAACACCATATATTTT. Translation gives CAWGRPGVYSGNTIYF.

The CDR3 reads CASSTGTHLKTEAFF. The CDR3 DNA reads TGTGCCAGCAGCACCGGGACTCATCTTAAGACTGAAGCTTTCTTT. V is TRBV5-4 and J is TRBJ1-1, with D maybe TRBD1 (5 bases). Trimming cost V 4 bases and J 5 bases, with 18 bases left between them. The germline V gene has CDR1 SGHNT and CDR2 YYREEE (reference sequence). CDR3 length: 15 residues. Full variable domain (remainder filled in from reference TRBV5-4 and TRBJ1-1): ETGVTQSPTHLIKTRGQQVTLRCSSQSGHNTVSWYQQALGQGPQFIFQYYREEENGRGNFPPRFSGLQFPNYSSELNVNALELDDSALYLCASSTGTHLKTEAFFGQGTRLTVV.

This clone was detected a few times. The V and J genes are TRBV7-9 and TRBJ2-7; 8 bases map to TRBD1. Germline V CDR1 and CDR2: SEHNR, FQNEAQ (reference sequence). Losses at the gene ends were 5 bases for V and 4 bases for J; bases not matched to a gene: 10. This CDR3 contains 15 residues. CDR3: CASSPWTGRLYEQYF. The CDR3 DNA is TGTGCCAGCAGCCCTTGGACAGGGCGTCTTTACGAGCAGTACTTC.

This clone showed up just a few times. Other DNA sequences in the same sample also yield this CDR3. The gene calls are TRBV7-2 and TRBJ2-5, with D unresolved. V dropped 2 bases and J dropped 5 bases, with 3 bases sitting between them. Looked up from germline, CDR1 is SGHTA and CDR2 is FQGNSA. This CDR3 contains 11 residues. CDR3 nucleotide sequence: TGTGCCAGCAGCTTAAGCGAGACCCAGTACTTC. Its protein is CASSLSETQYF. Together with reference TRBV7-2 and TRBJ2-5, the CDR3 gives the full variable domain: GAGVSQSPSNKVTEKGKDVELRCDPISGHTALYWYRQSLGQGLEFLIYFQGNSAPDKSGLPSDRFSAERTGGSVSTLTIQRTQQEDSAVYLCASSLSETQYFGPGTRLLVL.

This clone appeared a single time. V is TRBV9 and J is TRBJ2-3; D possibly corresponds to TRBD2 (6 bases). Germline values: CDR1 SGDLS, CDR2 YYNGEE. The V gene lost 0 bases and the J gene lost 2 bases, with 13 bases spanning the gap. The CDR3 length is 16 residues. The CDR3 sequence: CASSVAEGGYTDTQYF. The CDR3 DNA sequence: TGTGCCAGCAGCGTAGCTGAGGGAGGCTACACAGATACGCAGTATTTT.

This chain uses TRBV11-2 with TRBJ2-7; 9 nucleotides align to TRBD2. This CDR3 spans 16 amino acids. Germline-derived CDR1 and CDR2 are SGHAT and FQNNGV. Unmatched junction bases numbered 7, after V lost 1 base and J lost 3 bases. CDR3 amino acids: CASSLGKLAGYYEQYF. The CDR3 DNA sequence: TGTGCCAGCAGCTTAGGGAAGCTAGCGGGATACTACGAGCAGTACTTC.

This clone was seen a few times. The chain couples TRBV2 to TRBJ1-5; 8 bases agree with TRBD1. Trimming took 1 base from V and 6 from J; bases not matched to a gene: 2. The CDR3 contains 14 residues. The V gene's germline CDR1 is SNHLY and CDR2 FYNNEI. CDR3 loop: CASSEGTGFQPQHF. CDR3 in DNA: TGTGCCAGCAGTGAAGGGACAGGGTTTCAGCCCCAGCATTTT.

There are a few counts of this clone. The gene calls are TRBV7-2 and TRBJ2-3, with 8 bases matching TRBD2. The CDR3 contains 14 residues. J gave up 9 bases and V 5 bases, and 10 bases lay outside the gene matches. The germline V gene encodes CDR1 SGHTA and CDR2 FQGNSA. CDR3 in DNA: TGTGCCAGCAGCCAGGCAGTTAGCGGGGCAACGCAGTATTTT. Translating gives CASSQAVSGATQYF.

This clone was counted between two and nine times. This CDR3 is CASGLVPVSGNTIYF. The CDR3 DNA is TGTGCTAGTGGTTTGGTCCCAGTCTCTGGAAACACCATATATTTT. The chain joins TRBV12-5 to TRBJ1-3; D remains unclear. The CDR3 covers 15 residues. Looked up from germline, CDR1 is LGHNT and CDR2 is FRNRAP. The V end lost 0 bases, the J end lost 0 bases, and 6 bases lay between the germline ends. The full variable domain, in which reference TRBV12-5 and TRBJ1-3 provide the parts outside the CDR3, is DARVTQTPRHKVTEMGQEVTMRCQPILGHNTVFWYRQTMMQGLELLAYFRNRAPLDDSGMPKDRFSAEMPDATLATLKIQPSEPRDSAVYFCASGLVPVSGNTIYFGEGSWLTVV.

This clone has a handful of counts. V gene TRBV27 combines with J gene TRBJ1-1; D remains unclear. The CDR3 spans 13 residues. Germline CDR1 and CDR2: MNHEY and SMNVEV (reference sequence). V gave up 8 bases and J gave up 0 bases, with 10 bases separating them. The chain's CDR3 is CASRRVMNTEAFF. In nucleotides, the CDR3 is TGTGCCAGCCGGAGGGTGATGAACACTGAAGCTTTCTTT.

This chain joins TRBV15 and TRBJ2-5; D is unclear. The germline V gene has CDR1 LNHNV and CDR2 YYDKDF (reference sequence). The CDR3 loop spans 13 amino acids. V lost 0 bases and J 0 bases, leaving 2 bases between the germline ends. Here the CDR3 DNA reads TGTGCCACCAGCAGAGACAACCAAGAGACCCAGTACTTC. Translating it yields CATSRDNQETQYF.

The rearrangement joins TRBV6-5 to TRBJ2-1; D might be TRBD1 (5 bases). This CDR3 comprises 15 residues. V lost 4 bases to trimming and J lost 14 bases, with 24 bases between them. Germline V gene data show CDR1 as MNHEY and CDR2 as SVGAGI. CDR3 region: CASSSTGRTGKNKFF. The CDR3 DNA follows: TGTGCCAGCAGTTCCACCGGGCGAACAGGCAAAAATAAGTTCTTC.

This chain uses TRBV23-1 with TRBJ2-7; 9 positions agree with TRBD2. TRBV23-1 is treated as an ORF (open reading frame) with a function not yet certain. Losses at the gene ends were 1 base for V and 2 bases for J; bases not matched to a gene: 3. This CDR3 has 15 amino acids. The CDR3 loop is CASSQYAGGTYEQYF. The CDR3 bases are TGCGCCAGCAGTCAATATGCGGGGGGGACCTACGAGCAGTACTTC.

Many counts were recorded for this clone. This sequence joins TRBV4-2 and TRBJ1-5, with TRBD1 as a possible D gene (5 bases). Trimming removed 4 bases at V and 3 bases at J, with 16 bases between. Germline CDR1 reads LGHNA; CDR2 reads YNFKEQ. The CDR3 covers 16 residues. CDR3 DNA: TGTGCCAGCAGCCGTGGGATCAGGGAGGCCAATCAGCCCCAGCATTTT. It specifies CASSRGIREANQPQHF.

The chain uses TRBV7-2 and TRBJ2-1, with 8 positions matching TRBD1. Trimming took 5 bases from V and 8 from J; bases not matched to a gene: 8. The germline V gene has CDR1 SGHTA and CDR2 FQGNSA. The CDR3 consists of 14 residues. This CDR3 reads CASSLWAGGDEQFF. Written as DNA, the CDR3 is TGTGCCAGCAGCCTGTGGGCAGGGGGCGATGAGCAGTTCTTC.

The chain is built from TRBV4-3 and TRBJ1-2, with a tentative D call TRBD1 (5 bases). Trimming left V 0 bases short and J 7 bases short, with 12 bases between. The CDR3 is made up of 14 amino acids. CDR1 and CDR2 (germline): LGHNA, YSLEER. The CDR3 loop reads CASSQEKGLGGYTF. The DNA of the CDR3 is TGCGCCAGCAGCCAAGAAAAGGGGTTGGGTGGCTACACCTTC.

The rearrangement links TRBV7-8 to TRBJ2-4; 9 nucleotides agree with TRBD2. Trimming at V came to 1 base and at J to 6 bases, leaving 4 bases not matched to a gene. The length of the CDR3 is 15 residues. CDR1 SGHVS and CDR2 FQNEAQ come from the germline V gene. CDR3 DNA sequence: TGTGCCAGCAGCTTAGGAGCGGGGGGCCTAAACATTCAGTACTTC. Its translation is CASSLGAGGLNIQYF.

V and J are TRBV6-5 and TRBJ1-2; a weak D match, TRBD1 (6 bases). Germline V lookup: CDR1 MNHEY, CDR2 SVGAGI. Trimming pared 0 bases from V and 2 bases from J, leaving 13 bases between. CDR3 size: 16 residues. Here the CDR3 DNA reads TGTGCCAGCAGTTACTCGATTCCCGGGACAAACTATGGCTACACCTTC. Translating it yields CASSYSIPGTNYGYTF.

The table lists this clone with a few counts. The J gene is TRBJ2-5, the V gene TRBV7-2, with 8 bases matching TRBD1. Germline CDR1 is SGHTA and CDR2 is FQGNSA. The V gene end was trimmed by 6 bases and the J gene end by 2 bases; junction bases not matched to a gene: 8. The CDR3 length is 15 residues. The CDR3 DNA is TGTGCCAGCAGACTAGACCGGACAGGGCAAGAGACCCAGTACTTC. Residues: CASRLDRTGQETQYF.

The gene calls are TRBV30 and TRBJ2-3, with 8 bases fitting TRBD2. The V and J ends lost 7 bases and 2 bases, in that order; junction bases with no gene match: 5. This CDR3 comprises 13 residues. Germline CDR1 reads GTSNPN; CDR2 reads SVGIG (reference sequence). CDR3 DNA: TGTGCCTTCGAGCGGGGGCTCACAGATACGCAGTATTTT. Translated, it gives CAFERGLTDTQYF.

The V gene is TRBV7-9, the J gene TRBJ2-5; 11 positions match TRBD1. The V and J ends lost 4 bases and 2 bases, in that order; junction bases with no gene match: 3. The CDR3 has 15 amino acids. Germline CDR1 reads SEHNR; CDR2 reads FQNEAQ (reference sequence). This CDR3 is CASSSGTGGQETQYF. The CDR3, as DNA: TGTGCCAGCAGCTCCGGGACAGGGGGACAAGAGACCCAGTACTTC.

The chain combines TRBV7-3 with TRBJ2-5; 8 nucleotides match TRBD1. V dropped 5 bases and J dropped 4; count of bases not matched to a gene: 3. The CDR3 has 13 residues. The germline CDR1 and CDR2 sequences are SGHTA and FQGTGA. In DNA, the CDR3 is TGTGCCAGCAGCCCCCAGGGGGCAGAGACCCAGTACTTC. Amino acid sequence: CASSPQGAETQYF.